These 31 T cell receptor beta chains were sequenced from one sample in a study of T cells in Graves' hyperthyroidism and ophthalmopathy. RNA transcripts served as the template for amplifying TCR beta CDR3 regions. A first-round RT-PCR of the TCR CDR3 used the HTBI primer set. MiXCR, run by TCRdb on the multiplex PCR reads, gives a single entry per CDR3 protein. The sample records fewer than 600,000 distinct CDR3 sequences, 12% to 15% being singletons. Sequencing was performed on blood. The receptors here all came from a middle-aged woman with Graves' hyperthyroidism.

V usage is TRBV3-1 and J usage is TRBJ2-1, with 14 bases matching TRBD2. CDR3 length: 17 amino acids. CDR1 is LGHDT, CDR2 YNNKEL, per germline (reference sequence). Trimming removed 4 bases from V and 7 bases from J; junction bases left unmatched: 9. CDR3 loop: CASSLSGLAGALNEQFF. As DNA, the CDR3 is TGTGCCAGCAGCCTTTCGGGACTAGCGGGAGCCTTGAATGAGCAGTTCTTC.

In its sample, this clonotype was seen a few times. The chain couples TRBV7-6 to TRBJ2-7; TRBD1 is a possible D gene (6 bases). The ends were cut back, 4 bases at V and 3 bases at J, with 13 bases in the middle. The CDR3 consists of 14 residues. Per the germline V gene, CDR1 is SGHVS and CDR2 is FNYEAQ. The CDR3 DNA follows: TGTGCCAGCAGCTCGAATGAGGGGGTCTACGAGCAGTACTTC. It codes for CASSSNEGVYEQYF.

With regard to this clonotype: A single base separates this from a much larger clone, so it may be a read error. The V gene is TRBV30, the J gene TRBJ2-3; D may be TRBD1 or TRBD2 (5 bases each). Germline values: CDR1 GTSNPN, CDR2 SVGIG (reference sequence). CDR3 size: 13 residues. The DNA of the CDR3 is TGTGCCTGGAGCCGGGGCTATTCAGATACGCGGTATTTT. This translates into CAWSRGYSDTRYF. Supplemented by reference TRBV30 and TRBJ2-3, the full variable domain reads SQTIHQWPATLVQPVGSPLSLECTVEGTSNPNLYWYRQAAGRGLQLLFYSVGIGQISSEVPQNLSASRPQDRQFILSSKKLLLSDSGFYLCAWSRGYSDTRYFGPGTRLTVL.

V usage is TRBV20-1 and J usage is TRBJ1-6, with 10 bases aligning to TRBD1. This CDR3 region has 16 residues. From germline, CDR1 is DFQATT and CDR2 SNEGSKA (reference sequence). V trimming: 3 bases; J trimming: 9 bases; junction bases outside the gene matches: 11. Here the CDR3 reads CSASGGTGTGASPLHF. The CDR3 DNA follows: TGCAGTGCTAGTGGGGGGACCGGGACAGGGGCTTCACCCCTCCACTTT.

V and J are TRBV7-9 and TRBJ1-6; 10 bases fit TRBD1. This CDR3 is built from 15 residues. Germline V gene lookup returns CDR1 SEHNR and CDR2 FQNEAQ (reference sequence). V lost 2 bases and J lost 6; bases outside the gene matches: 1. The CDR3 sequence: CASSLRTGGNSPLHF. DNA of the CDR3: TGTGCCAGCAGCTTACGGACAGGGGGTAATTCACCCCTCCACTTT.

This clonotype was recorded at least ten times. CDR3 in amino acids: CASSLDAGRNKQYF. The CDR3 DNA sequence: TGTGCCAGCAGTTTAGACGCAGGGCGGAATAAGCAGTACTTC. The chain employs TRBV12-3 or TRBV12-4 and TRBJ2-7; D might be TRBD1 (5 bases). Trimming removed 1 base at V and 8 bases at J, with 15 bases between. The CDR3 loop spans 14 amino acids.

This clonotype was seen more than once but under ten times. The V gene is TRBV12-3 or TRBV12-4, the J gene TRBJ1-3, with D maybe TRBD1 (5 bases). This CDR3 contains 16 residues. Trimming took 3 bases from V and 1 from J, leaving 13 bases between them. The CDR3 is CASSFGGIMSGNTIYF. CDR3 DNA: TGTGCCAGCAGTTTTGGGGGAATCATGTCTGGAAACACCATATATTTT.

In its sample, this clonotype was seen a few times. The CDR3 bases are TGTGCCAGCAGCGTCGAACGCAATCAGCCCCAGCATTTT. Protein sequence: CASSVERNQPQHF. This chain links TRBV12-3 or TRBV12-4 with TRBJ1-5; D is uncertain. V lost 6 bases, J lost 2 bases, and 8 bases lay in between. This CDR3 is 13 amino acids long.

This clonotype was observed many times. This chain joins TRBV14 and TRBJ2-7; D unclear. Germline V gene sequence: CDR1 SGHDN, CDR2 FVKESK. This CDR3 has 14 amino acids. V lost 0 bases, J lost 0 bases, and 6 bases lay in between. Here the CDR3 DNA reads TGTGCCAGCAGCCAAGATCTAACCTCCTACGAGCAGTACTTC. Translation: CASSQDLTSYEQYF.

The table lists this clonotype with many counts. The chain links TRBV6-2 or TRBV6-3 to TRBJ2-1; D possibly corresponds to TRBD2 (6 bases). V lost 6 bases and J 5 bases, leaving 17 bases between the germline ends. CDR3 size: 15 residues. Looked up from germline, CDR1 is MNHEY and CDR2 is SVGEGT. The DNA for the CDR3 is TGTGCCAGCAGGAATGTCCTAGCGTATCACAATGAGCAGTTCTTC. Amino acids: CASRNVLAYHNEQFF.

This clonotype was detected many times. The chain uses TRBV10-3 and TRBJ2-3, with 9 bases that match TRBD2. Germline trimming cut 1 base from V and 2 bases from J; bases unmatched to any gene: 4. The CDR3 extends over 16 amino acids. The V gene's germline CDR1 is ENHRY and CDR2 SYGVKD. CDR3 residues: CAISELLAGPTDTQYF. The CDR3 DNA reads TGTGCCATCAGTGAGTTGCTAGCGGGACCCACAGATACGCAGTATTTT.

The V and J genes are TRBV7-8 and TRBJ1-5; D ambiguous. The CDR3 has 16 amino acids. The V gene's germline CDR1 is SGHVS and CDR2 FQNEAQ. V shed 2 bases and J shed 3 bases, with 14 bases lying between them. The DNA for the CDR3 is TGTGCCAGCAGCTTATTTATGAACAGCCACAATCAGCCCCAGCATTTT. Encoded protein: CASSLFMNSHNQPQHF.

The V gene is TRBV4-2, the J gene TRBJ1-2; a possible D gene is TRBD1 (6 bases). CDR3 length: 13 amino acids. CDR1 is LGHNA, CDR2 YNFKEQ, per germline. With 3 bases removed from V and 2 bases from J, the gap between germline ends came to 7 bases. The CDR3 sequence: CASSQRGNYGYTF. The CDR3, as DNA: TGTGCCAGCAGCCAGAGGGGGAACTATGGCTACACCTTC.

A few counts support this clonotype. V and J are TRBV2 and TRBJ1-3; D unclear. This CDR3 is built from 15 residues. The germline CDR1 and CDR2 sequences are SNHLY and FYNNEI. Trimming cost V 6 bases and J 3 bases, with 15 bases left between them. CDR3: CASRAGPVFGNTIYF. The DNA of the CDR3 is TGTGCCAGCAGAGCCGGACCGGTCTTTGGAAACACCATATATTTT.

Concerning this clonotype itself: A much larger clone differs from this one at a single base, so this may be a read error. This is likely a read error, given that the CDR3 carries no conserved phenylalanine or tryptophan at its end. The chain uses TRBV20-1 and TRBJ2-5; 12 positions match TRBD2. Per the germline V gene, CDR1 is DFQATT and CDR2 is SNEGSKA (reference sequence). The CDR3 totals 14 residues. The V gene end was trimmed by 3 bases and the J gene end by 4 bases; junction bases not matched to a gene: 3. The CDR3 nucleotides are TGCAGTGCTAGGCTAGCGGGAGGGAGAGAGACCCAGTACCTC. It encodes CSARLAGGRETQYL.

The V call is TRBV5-6, the J call TRBJ1-5; D remains unclear. Per the germline V gene, CDR1 is SGHDT and CDR2 is YYEEEE. V lost 2 bases and J 3 bases, leaving 9 bases between the germline ends. The CDR3 has 14 residues. As DNA, the CDR3 is TGTGCCAGCAGCTTATTAACGGACAATCAGCCCCAGCATTTT. Translating it yields CASSLLTDNQPQHF.

This clonotype occurred many times. The chain is built from TRBV12-5 and TRBJ2-1; D is unclear. Germline V gives CDR1 LGHNT, CDR2 FRNRAP. The V and J ends lost 7 bases and 5 bases respectively, with 9 bases between them. There are 12 residues in the CDR3. The CDR3 spells CASARLDNEQFF. The CDR3 DNA reads TGTGCTAGTGCCCGACTTGACAATGAGCAGTTCTTC.

This clonotype was picked up a small number of times. The rearrangement links TRBV7-6 to TRBJ2-3, with D unresolved. The CDR3 is 14 residues long. Trimming left V 1 base short and J 2 bases short, with 7 bases between. Germline CDR1 SGHVS, CDR2 FNYEAQ. The CDR3 coding sequence is TGTGCCAGCAGCTTAGTTTACTCCACAGATACGCAGTATTTT. Amino acids: CASSLVYSTDTQYF.

Concerning this clonotype: A much larger clone is a single base away; this may be a read error. The chain links TRBV6-1 to TRBJ2-7; 11 bases fit TRBD1. CDR3 size: 14 residues. In germline, CDR1 is MNHNS, CDR2 SASEGT. V was clipped by 6 bases and J by 1 base; unmatched bases: 2. The CDR3 DNA follows: TGTGCCAGCAGGTGGGACAGGGGGTCCTACGAGCAGTACTTC. Translation: CASRWDRGSYEQYF.

The rearrangement joins TRBV7-2 to TRBJ2-3; D uncertain. Trimming took 0 bases from V and 7 from J, leaving 8 bases between them. Germline CDR1 reads SGHTA; CDR2 reads FQGNSA. The CDR3 consists of 13 residues. CDR3: CASSLAEVHTQYF. In DNA form, the CDR3 reads TGTGCCAGCAGCTTAGCTGAGGTGCATACGCAGTATTTT.

The sample holds many counts of this clonotype. The rearrangement links TRBV20-1 to TRBJ2-3; TRBD1 might be the D (6 bases). Looked up from germline, CDR1 is DFQATT and CDR2 is SNEGSKA (reference sequence). The germline V and J ends were trimmed by 0 bases and 3 bases, with 16 bases remaining between them. The CDR3 runs 16 residues. The CDR3, as DNA: TGCAGTGCTAGAGATCCAGGGGCAGGGAGTACAGATACGCAGTATTTT. Protein: CSARDPGAGSTDTQYF.

A note on this clonotype: Given a much more abundant clone one base away, this may be a read error. A read error is likely, as this CDR3 ends without the conserved phenylalanine or tryptophan. The chain has TRBV28 and TRBJ2-1; D unresolved. The CDR3 totals 13 residues. V lost 5 bases, J lost 2 bases, and 7 bases lay in between. The germline V gene has CDR1 MDHEN and CDR2 SYDVKM. CDR3 amino acids: CASSRETYNEQFL. CDR3 DNA: TGTGCCAGCAGTAGAGAGACCTACAATGAGCAGTTCCTC.

This clonotype was counted a few times. This sequence joins TRBV20-1 and TRBJ2-3; D ambiguous. The germline V gene has CDR1 DFQATT and CDR2 SNEGSKA (reference sequence). The CDR3 length is 13 residues. Trimming removed 6 bases at V and 2 bases at J, with 12 bases between. This chain's CDR3 is CSAGDRYTDTQYF. In nucleotides, the CDR3 is TGCAGTGCCGGAGACCGCTACACAGATACGCAGTATTTT.

A few counts support this clonotype. V and J are TRBV5-1 and TRBJ2-5, with D perhaps matching TRBD1 (5 bases). CDR1 and CDR2 (germline): SGHRS, YFSETQ. Trimming removed 1 base from V and 0 bases from J, with 10 bases in between. The CDR3 has 15 residues. CDR3 sequence: CASSLYRPNQETQYF. Here the CDR3 DNA reads TGCGCCAGCAGCTTGTACAGGCCGAACCAAGAGACCCAGTACTTC.

This clonotype came up many times. The chain carries TRBV10-3 and TRBJ2-1, with a tentative D call TRBD1 (6 bases). CDR3 length: 18 amino acids. Germline V CDR1 and CDR2: ENHRY, SYGVKD. V lost 0 bases and J lost 0, with 15 bases in between. The DNA of the CDR3 is TGTGCCATCAGTGAGTCTGGACAGCCAAAACACTCCTACAATGAGCAGTTCTTC. Protein sequence: CAISESGQPKHSYNEQFF.

In its sample, this clonotype was seen a few times. The chain is built from TRBV20-1 and TRBJ2-1, with 13 bases fitting TRBD2. From germline, CDR1 is DFQATT and CDR2 SNEGSKA (reference sequence). J lost 10 bases, V lost 5 bases, and 8 bases had no gene match. The CDR3 loop spans 14 amino acids. Written as DNA, the CDR3 is TGCAGTGCTGTCGGGACTAGCGGGGCTCGGGAGCAGTTCTTC. Protein: CSAVGTSGAREQFF.

This clonotype was counted ten times or more. The V gene is TRBV12-5, the J gene TRBJ2-3; D may match TRBD1 or TRBD2 (5 bases each). Germline lookup yields CDR1 LGHNT and CDR2 FRNRAP. This CDR3 is built from 13 residues. CDR3: CAQPWGRTDTQYF. For the CDR3, the DNA is TGTGCCCAGCCCTGGGGGAGAACAGATACGCAGTATTTT.

This clonotype appeared many times. V and J are TRBV5-5 and TRBJ2-1; TRBD2 might be the D (7 bases). Looked up from germline, CDR1 is SGHKS and CDR2 is YYEKEE (reference sequence). The CDR3 sequence is 14 residues long. V lost 4 bases, J lost 4 bases, and 12 bases lay in between. The CDR3 region has the DNA TGTGCCAGCAGCGCTGGGGGGGCTTACAATGAGCAGTTCTTC. Amino acid sequence: CASSAGGAYNEQFF.

The sample holds many counts of this clonotype. This chain uses TRBV7-3 with TRBJ2-3; no definite D call. The germline CDR1 and CDR2 sequences are SGHTA and FQGTGA. The V end was cut by 2 bases, the J end by 2 bases, with 5 bases between. The CDR3 runs 13 residues. The CDR3 loop is CASSLAVTDTQYF. The DNA of the CDR3 is TGTGCCAGCAGCTTAGCGGTCACAGATACGCAGTATTTT. Combining the CDR3 with reference TRBV7-3 and TRBJ2-3 gives the whole variable domain GAGVSQTPSNKVTEKGKYVELRCDPISGHTALYWYRQSLGQGPEFLIYFQGTGAADDSGLPNDRFFAVRPEGSVSTLKIQRTERGDSAVYLCASSLAVTDTQYFGPGTRLTVL.

The table lists this clonotype with many counts. V and J are TRBV6-1 and TRBJ2-7; 8 bases fit TRBD2. Germline V gene sequence: CDR1 MNHNS, CDR2 SASEGT. The ends lost 5 bases at V and 5 bases at J; junction bases unmatched: 8. The CDR3 is made up of 14 amino acids. CDR3 nucleotides: TGTGCCAGCAGTTCATCCGGGACTAGGAACGAGCAGTACTTC. It translates to CASSSSGTRNEQYF.

To note about this clonotype: With a much larger clone just one base away, this may be a read error. The J gene is TRBJ1-1, the V gene TRBV27, with D possibly TRBD1 on 6 matching bases. The CDR3 extends over 16 amino acids. V was clipped by 8 bases and J by 0 bases, with 19 bases between them. The V gene's germline CDR1 is MNHEY and CDR2 SMNVEV (reference sequence). CDR3 loop: CASGDDRTGVNTEAFF. The CDR3 bases are TGTGCCAGCGGAGATGACAGGACCGGGGTGAACACTGAAGCTTTCTTT.